This T cell receptor (beta chain) is drawn from a study of cytomegalovirus exposure and HLA in healthy donors. Study-wide background: The study's early data release held about 85 million unique TCRs from HLA-typed donors.

The CDR3 covers 16 residues. The V gene's germline CDR1 is SGHRS and CDR2 YFSETQ. The V gene lost 0 bases and the J gene lost 0 bases, with 7 bases spanning the gap. Concerning this clone: The antigen is unknown.

With 60 Vbeta and 13 Jbeta primers, the PCR was carried out. The protocol was immunoSEQ multiplex PCR, while the TCRdb copy is restricted to in-frame clones and leaves out a portion. The table includes 200,000 or so clones, about four fifths detected once. Study-level results: V- and J-gene trimming of TCR beta was linked (in a later analysis) to a missense DCLRE1C variant. Exclusion applied to some V segments, including TRBV6-2 and TRBV6-3, as they were indistinguishable.

The rearrangement joins TRBV5-1 to TRBJ2-6; the D is unclear. The sample comprised PBMCs. The sequence came from a woman between 45 and 60 years old in good health and CMV-seropositive. This CDR3 is CASSLGSSSGANVLTF. Written as DNA, the CDR3 is TGCGCCAGCAGCTTGGGAAGTAGCTCTGGGGCCAACGTCCTGACTTTC.